These T cell receptor beta chains were read from a single sample in a study of cytomegalovirus exposure and HLA in healthy donors. The protocol was immunoSEQ multiplex PCR, while the TCRdb copy is restricted to in-frame clones and leaves out a portion. The data show some 140,000 clones, roughly four fifths seen once. Sequencing was performed on PBMCs. These receptors were obtained from a woman in her forties in good health and CMV-seronegative. The CDR3 runs from the conserved cysteine through the conserved F or W. Clone size is given for some rows only: seen once, a few or many times, or a class if the clone is expanded.

cdr3_aa j_call v_call clone_size
CASSPVPSGQVDQPQHF TRBJ1-5 TRBV28 NA
CASSLSSLGLAGDRTTPKETQYF TRBJ2-5 TRBV28 NA
CASSFPGDHQPQHF TRBJ1-5 TRBV19 few
CASSQTGRETQYF TRBJ2-5 TRBV4-3 few
CASSDGTGLSPLHF TRBJ1-6 TRBV6-4 NA
CASEPGASRGEQYF TRBJ2-7 TRBV6-6 few
CTSRTGYVTDTQYF TRBJ2-3 TRBV6-1 NA
CASSPPVQGGTEAFF TRBJ1-1 TRBV18 NA
CASSGAGLAGVYNEQFF TRBJ2-1 TRBV9 NA
CATRTGYENYGYTF TRBJ1-2 TRBV15 NA
CASSRQRLAGGRQYF TRBJ2-7 TRBV13 NA
CASSSGEGNTEAFF TRBJ1-1 TRBV5-5 medium-sized
CASSSGLANYGYTF TRBJ1-2 TRBV19 NA
CASSMTASYEQYF TRBJ2-7 TRBV7-9 NA
CASSEGSGTGRFTGELFF TRBJ2-2 TRBV6-1 NA
CATGTVNSPLHF TRBJ1-6 TRBV7-9 NA
CASSIERDRQHF TRBJ1-5 TRBV19 NA
CASSPPRDEKLFF TRBJ1-4 TRBV18 NA
CASSLSMTGGAYNTEAFF TRBJ1-1 TRBV5-5 NA
CASSLGQNNYGYTF TRBJ1-2 TRBV5-6 NA
CASLRGQILETQYF TRBJ2-5 TRBV6-1 NA
CASSLLAGGLDNEQFF TRBJ2-1 TRBV5-1 NA
CASSLGMGSYEQYF NA TRBV4-1 NA
CASSLRGGDTQYF TRBJ2-3 TRBV28 once